This record covers a single T cell receptor (beta chain). CDR3 length equals 14 residues. CDR1 is LGHDT and CDR2 is YNNKEL in the germline V gene (reference sequence). Trimming shortened V by 10 bases and J by 0 bases, and 12 bases separated the two germline ends. This specimen belongs to a study of blood T cell repertoires in COVID-19. Clones were read by immunoSEQ multiplex PCR, and TCRdb kept only the in-frame ones, dropping some. The sample lists tens of thousands of clones, roughly four fifths occurring once. The clonotype comes from a human donor in a cohort sampled during active COVID-19. Sequencing used peripheral blood. The chain joins TRBV3-1 (or the pseudogene TRBV3-2) to TRBJ2-2; the D is unclear. As DNA, the CDR3 is TGTGCCACCTCCCGTTTTACGAACACCGGGGAGCTGTTTTTT. This translates into CATSRFTNTGELFF.